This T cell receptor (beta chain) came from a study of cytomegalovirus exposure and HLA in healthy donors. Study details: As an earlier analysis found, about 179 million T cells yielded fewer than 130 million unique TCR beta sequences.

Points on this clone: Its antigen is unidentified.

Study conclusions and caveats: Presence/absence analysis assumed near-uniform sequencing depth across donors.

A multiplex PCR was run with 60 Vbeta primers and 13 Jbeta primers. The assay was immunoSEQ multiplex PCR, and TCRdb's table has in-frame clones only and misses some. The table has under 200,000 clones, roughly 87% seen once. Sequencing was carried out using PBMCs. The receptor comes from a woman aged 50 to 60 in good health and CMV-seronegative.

The CDR3 here is CASSDSGRAYNSPLHF. CDR3 coding DNA: TGTGCCAGCAGTGATTCTGGTCGAGCGTATAATTCACCCCTCCACTTT. This sequence joins TRBV6-1 and TRBJ1-6; D gene uncertain. CDR1 and CDR2 (germline): MNHNS, SASEGT. Trimming took 3 bases from V and 4 from J, leaving 13 bases between them. This CDR3 spans 16 amino acids.